In this sample, the clone carrying this T cell receptor beta chain turned up once. The antigen is not known. 60 Vbeta and 13 Jbeta primers were used in PCR. Using immunoSEQ multiplex PCR, the repertoire was profiled, and TCRdb retains in-frame clones only, with some absent. The sample contains around 150,000 clones, approximately 80% of which appear only once. The record originates from a study of cytomegalovirus exposure and HLA in healthy donors. General observations from the study: TCR beta V- and J-gene trimming, according to a later analysis, was linked to a missense DCLRE1C variant.

The clonotype was recovered from a young man in good health and CMV-seropositive. Material for sequencing was PBMCs.

The CDR3 here is CASSQVRFGDSRDEQFF. The CDR3 coding sequence is TGCGCCAGCAGCCAAGTTAGGTTTGGGGACAGTAGGGATGAGCAGTTCTTC. This chain uses TRBV4-1 with TRBJ2-1; 7 bases are a match to TRBD1. The CDR3 consists of 17 residues. Germline CDR1 and CDR2: MGHRA and YSYEKL. The J segment lost 8 bases and the V segment lost 1 base, leaving 14 bases of the junction unmatched.